This TCR beta chain was observed in a study of breast tumors, draining lymph nodes, adjacent tissues. On this clonotype: Its antigen is not known.

In TCRdb, the multiplex PCR reads were re-called with MiXCR into one record per CDR3 protein. The sample includes around 140,000 distinct CDR3 sequences, 20% to 25% of them seen just once. V trimming: 6 bases; J trimming: 0 bases; junction bases outside the gene matches: 9. Germline assignment: CDR1 MRHNA and CDR2 SNTAGT. The CDR3 has 18 residues. Samples came from axillary lymph nodes draining the breast cancer. Regarding the study as a whole: Luminal-like breast cancer showed significantly higher tumor–nontumor repertoire similarity than basal-like. Compared with lymph nodes, tumors were less diverse; compared with nontumor tissue, more.

This rearrangement joins TRBV6-4 to TRBJ2-4, with 12 bases lining up with TRBD2. The sequenced sample was axillary lymph node tissue. This receptor was taken from a female donor with breast cancer. Some clones in this sample may be carry-over from other donors' samples. For the CDR3, the DNA is TGTGCCAGCAGCCCAGGACTAGCGGGACCCTTAGCCAAAAACATTCAGTACTTC. Translated, it gives CASSPGLAGPLAKNIQYF.